A single sample is the source of the 20 T cell receptor beta chains below, sequenced in a study of patients and donors after allogeneic stem cell transplantation. TCRdb analysed the RT-PCR reads with MiXCR anew, one entry per CDR3 protein. The sample yields some 880,000 distinct CDR3 sequences, 18% seen once. Sequenced input: blood, either unsorted or a sorted T cell fraction (not recorded which). These receptors were obtained from a human donor who was either an allogeneic HSCT recipient or a stem cell or donor lymphocyte infusion donor (not recorded which). It is not recorded whose cells these are; they may come from a transplant donor.

The chain joins TRBV29-1 to TRBJ1-4, with D unclear. This CDR3 has 14 amino acids. The V end lost 2 bases, the J end lost 0 bases, and 7 bases lay between the germline ends. Germline V gives CDR1 SQVTM, CDR2 ANQGSEA. The CDR3 is CSVELTTTNEKLFF. The CDR3, as DNA: TGCAGCGTTGAACTGACTACAACTAATGAAAAACTGTTTTTT.

This clonotype was picked up a small number of times. The chain is built from TRBV29-1 and TRBJ2-3, with 8 bases that match TRBD1. This CDR3 region has 14 residues. The germline V gene encodes CDR1 SQVTM and CDR2 ANQGSEA. The J segment lost 4 bases and the V segment lost 4 bases, leaving 7 bases of the junction unmatched. CDR3 bases: TGCAGCGTTGCCAGGACAGGGAGTGCAGATACGCAGTATTTT. Translation: CSVARTGSADTQYF.

The V and J genes are TRBV5-1 and TRBJ2-3, with TRBD1 matching 12 bases. J lost 5 bases, V lost 7 bases, and 8 bases had no gene match. CDR1 and CDR2 from the germline V gene are SGHRS and YFSETQ. The CDR3 is made up of 15 amino acids. Here the CDR3 DNA reads TGCGCCAGCTGCTCGGGACAGGGGGCTGGAGATACGCAGTATTTT. As protein: CASCSGQGAGDTQYF.

CDR3 loop: CAWSVQSAQGTQYF. The CDR3 nucleotides are TGTGCCTGGAGTGTACAATCGGCCCAGGGGACCCAGTACTTC. The genes are TRBV30 and TRBJ2-5, with D tentatively TRBD1 (5 bases). Germline values: CDR1 GTSNPN, CDR2 SVGIG (reference sequence). This CDR3 is built from 14 residues. V was shortened by 0 bases and J by 7 bases, with 15 bases between the two germline ends. The full variable domain, completed using reference TRBV30 and TRBJ2-5, is SQTIHQWPATLVQPVGSPLSLECTVEGTSNPNLYWYRQAAGRGLQLLFYSVGIGQISSEVPQNLSASRPQDRQFILSSKKLLLSDSGFYLCAWSVQSAQGTQYFGPGTRLLVL.

This rearrangement joins TRBV3-1 to TRBJ2-5; D not certain. V was trimmed by 3 bases and J by 1 base, leaving 9 bases between them. The CDR3 has 14 amino acids. CDR1 and CDR2 (germline): LGHDT, YNNKEL (reference sequence). In DNA form, the CDR3 reads TGTGCCAGCAGCCACTCTAGGCCCCAAGAGACCCAGTACTTC. Translation: CASSHSRPQETQYF.

The chain employs TRBV5-1 and TRBJ1-1; TRBD1 agrees at 7 bases. From germline, CDR1 is SGHRS and CDR2 YFSETQ. Trimming removed 0 bases from V and 4 bases from J; junction bases left unmatched: 12. The CDR3 length is 17 residues. CDR3 in amino acids: CASSLGKGAGAGTEAFF. DNA for the CDR3: TGCGCCAGCAGCTTGGGGAAGGGGGCAGGGGCCGGCACTGAAGCTTTCTTT.

The chain recombines TRBV7-2 with TRBJ1-2; D is possibly TRBD1 (5 bases). CDR3 size: 17 residues. Between the trimmed V and J ends, which lost 1 base and 4 bases, there was a span of 19 bases. Germline CDR1 and CDR2: SGHTA and FQGNSA. CDR3: CASSLGGREPLSYGYTF. For the CDR3, the DNA is TGTGCCAGCAGCTTAGGGGGGAGGGAGCCCCTTAGCTATGGCTACACCTTC. Looking up the rest from reference TRBV7-2 and TRBJ1-2 gives the full variable domain: GAGVSQSPSNKVTEKGKDVELRCDPISGHTALYWYRQSLGQGLEFLIYFQGNSAPDKSGLPSDRFSAERTGGSVSTLTIQRTQQEDSAVYLCASSLGGREPLSYGYTFGSGTRLTVV.

This clonotype occurred a few times. The V call is TRBV25-1, the J call TRBJ2-1, with 10 bases that match TRBD1. V was clipped by 4 bases and J by 8 bases; unmatched bases: 5. CDR1 is MGHDK and CDR2 is SYGVNS in the germline V gene. The CDR3 is made up of 14 amino acids. As DNA, the CDR3 is TGTGCCAGCAGTGGACAGGGGGCTGAGGATGAGCAGTTCTTC. It codes for CASSGQGAEDEQFF. Full variable domain (missing parts from reference TRBV25-1 and TRBJ2-1): EADIYQTPRYLVIGTGKKITLECSQTMGHDKMYWYQQDPGMELHLIHYSYGVNSTEKGDLSSESTVSRIRTEHFPLTLESARPSHTSQYLCASSGQGAEDEQFFGPGTRLTVL.

This clonotype showed up just a few times. The chain carries TRBV5-1 and TRBJ1-3, with D uncertain. CDR1 is SGHRS, CDR2 YFSETQ, per germline. This CDR3 contains 15 residues. V was trimmed by 4 bases and J by 0 bases, leaving 11 bases between them. Written as DNA, the CDR3 is TGCGCCAGCAGCCCTTTCGGGCCCTCTGGAAACACCATATATTTT. Protein product: CASSPFGPSGNTIYF.

The chain combines TRBV5-1 with TRBJ2-2, with D perhaps matching TRBD1 or TRBD2 (6 bases each). CDR3 size: 14 residues. Deletions cut 4 bases from V and 7 bases from J, with 14 bases between. Germline V lookup: CDR1 SGHRS, CDR2 YFSETQ. The CDR3: CASSPGGQGGELFF. CDR3 nucleotide sequence: TGCGCCAGCAGCCCCGGGGGCCAAGGCGGGGAGCTGTTTTTT.

At least ten counts were recorded for this clonotype. The V and J genes are TRBV5-1 and TRBJ1-1, with TRBD1 matching over 9 bases. Germline lookup yields CDR1 SGHRS and CDR2 YFSETQ. V lost 4 bases, J lost 5 bases, and 6 bases stayed unmatched. This CDR3 has 14 amino acids. The CDR3 DNA follows: TGCGCCAGCAGCGAGAGGACAGGGGTAACTGAAGCTTTCTTT. Amino acids: CASSERTGVTEAFF. Combining the CDR3 with reference TRBV5-1 and TRBJ1-1 gives the whole variable domain KAGVTQTPRYLIKTRGQQVTLSCSPISGHRSVSWYQQTPGQGLQFLFEYFSETQRNKGNFPGRFSGRQFSNSRSEMNVSTLELGDSALYLCASSERTGVTEAFFGQGTRLTVV.

This clonotype showed up just once. The chain has TRBV27 and TRBJ1-5; D is unclear. Germline assignment: CDR1 MNHEY and CDR2 SMNVEV (reference sequence). The CDR3 length is 15 residues. Trimming took 0 bases from V and 3 from J, leaving 9 bases between them. The CDR3 DNA reads TGTGCCAGCAGTTTATCCGGCGGCCACAATCAGCCCCAGCATTTT. Its protein is CASSLSGGHNQPQHF.

The rearrangement links TRBV29-1 to TRBJ1-3, with 9 bases lining up with TRBD1. With V trimmed by 6 bases and J by 8 bases, 5 bases remained unmatched. The CDR3 extends over 12 amino acids. The germline CDR1 and CDR2 sequences are SQVTM and ANQGSEA. The CDR3 protein is CSVGQGRDTIYF. The DNA of the CDR3 is TGCAGCGTAGGACAGGGGAGGGACACCATATATTTT.

This clonotype occurred many times. The chain employs TRBV12-3 or TRBV12-4 and TRBJ2-2, with a weak D call TRBD2 (6 bases). This CDR3 contains 16 residues. V shed 8 bases and J shed 4 bases, with 20 bases lying between them. Written as DNA, the CDR3 is TGTGCCAGCGGGCCCGGAGGGCTTCGAGGCACCGGGGAGCTGTTTTTT. Its translation is CASGPGGLRGTGELFF.

This clonotype came up a few times. The chain links TRBV20-1 to TRBJ1-2; D remains unclear. Germline V gene sequence: CDR1 DFQATT, CDR2 SNEGSKA (reference sequence). V was shortened by 5 bases and J by 1 base, with 20 bases between the two germline ends. This CDR3 comprises 16 residues. CDR3 nucleotide sequence: TGCAGTGCTGAGAGGACCCTACCCCCCATTAACTATGGCTACACCTTC. It specifies CSAERTLPPINYGYTF.

This clonotype has just a few counts. The chain has TRBV27 and TRBJ2-1; tentatively, D is TRBD2 (5 bases). The V end was cut by 6 bases, the J end by 9 bases, with 21 bases between. The germline CDR1 and CDR2 sequences are MNHEY and SMNVEV (reference sequence). CDR3 length equals 15 residues. CDR3 protein: CASRSLRSSAGEQFF. DNA of the CDR3: TGTGCCAGCAGATCCCTCCGGTCTTCGGCGGGTGAGCAGTTCTTC.

This clonotype has more than one count but fewer than ten. The J gene is TRBJ2-1, the V gene TRBV29-1; D might be TRBD2 (6 bases). V gave up 8 bases and J gave up 3 bases, with 14 bases separating them. Germline V gene sequence: CDR1 SQVTM, CDR2 ANQGSEA. The CDR3 is 13 amino acids. The CDR3 DNA reads TGCAGCATGAGACTAGTGCTCTACAATGAGCAGTTCTTC. Its protein product is CSMRLVLYNEQFF.

This clonotype has a handful of counts. The rearrangement links TRBV30 to TRBJ1-2, with D possibly being TRBD1 (5 bases). The CDR3 spans 12 residues. Looked up from germline, CDR1 is GTSNPN and CDR2 is SVGIG (reference sequence). Trimming left V 0 bases short and J 7 bases short, with 9 bases between. The CDR3 here is CAWSVPGGGYTF. The DNA of the CDR3 is TGTGCCTGGAGTGTACCCGGGGGTGGCTACACCTTC.

The rearrangement uses TRBV20-1 and TRBJ1-1, with a weak D call TRBD1 (5 bases). Germline assignment: CDR1 DFQATT and CDR2 SNEGSKA (reference sequence). This CDR3 has 13 residues. V gave up 2 bases and J gave up 7 bases, with 14 bases separating them. DNA for the CDR3: TGCAGTGCTAGACCAGGGATCGTGGGTGAAGCTTTCTTT. It yields the protein CSARPGIVGEAFF.

The rearrangement joins TRBV12-3 or TRBV12-4 to TRBJ1-4; tentatively, D is TRBD1 (5 bases). V was pared by 5 bases and J by 9 bases, with 10 bases between. This CDR3 is built from 12 residues. CDR3 bases: TGTGCCAGCAGTGAGGGGAGGAAAAAACTGTTTTTT. Protein product: CASSEGRKKLFF.